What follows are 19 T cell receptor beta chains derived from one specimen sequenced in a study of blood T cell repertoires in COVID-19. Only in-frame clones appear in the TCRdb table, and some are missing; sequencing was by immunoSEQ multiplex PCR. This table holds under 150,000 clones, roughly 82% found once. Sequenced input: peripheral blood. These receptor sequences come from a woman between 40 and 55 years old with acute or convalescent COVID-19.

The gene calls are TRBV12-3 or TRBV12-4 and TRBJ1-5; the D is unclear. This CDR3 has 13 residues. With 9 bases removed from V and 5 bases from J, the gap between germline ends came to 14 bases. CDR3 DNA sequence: TGTGCCAGTCAACCCGGGTTCGATCAGCCCCAGCATTTT. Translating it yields CASQPGFDQPQHF.

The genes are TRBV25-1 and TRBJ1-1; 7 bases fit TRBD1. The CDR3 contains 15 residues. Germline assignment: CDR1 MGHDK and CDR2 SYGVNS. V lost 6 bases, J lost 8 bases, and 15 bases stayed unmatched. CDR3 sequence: CASSPGRGRGVEAFF. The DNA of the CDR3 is TGTGCCAGCAGCCCAGGAAGGGGGCGCGGGGTAGAAGCTTTCTTT.

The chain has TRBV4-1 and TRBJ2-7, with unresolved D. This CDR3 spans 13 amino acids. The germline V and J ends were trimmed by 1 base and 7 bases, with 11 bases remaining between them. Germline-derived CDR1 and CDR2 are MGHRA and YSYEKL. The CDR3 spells CASSQAFNGEQYF. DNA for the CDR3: TGCGCCAGCAGCCAAGCTTTTAACGGGGAGCAGTACTTC.

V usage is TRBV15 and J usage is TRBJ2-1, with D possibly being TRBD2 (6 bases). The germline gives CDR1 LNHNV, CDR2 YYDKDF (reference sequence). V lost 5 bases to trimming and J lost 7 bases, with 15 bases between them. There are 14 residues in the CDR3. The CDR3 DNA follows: TGTGCCACCAGCCAAATAGGAGGGGTAAATGAGCAGTTCTTC. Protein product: CATSQIGGVNEQFF.

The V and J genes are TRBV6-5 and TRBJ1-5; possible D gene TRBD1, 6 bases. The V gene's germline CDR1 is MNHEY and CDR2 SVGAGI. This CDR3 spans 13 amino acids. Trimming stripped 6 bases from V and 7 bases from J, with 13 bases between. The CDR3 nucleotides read TGTGCCAGCAGACAGGGAGTGTTACAGCCCCAGCATTTT. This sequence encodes CASRQGVLQPQHF.

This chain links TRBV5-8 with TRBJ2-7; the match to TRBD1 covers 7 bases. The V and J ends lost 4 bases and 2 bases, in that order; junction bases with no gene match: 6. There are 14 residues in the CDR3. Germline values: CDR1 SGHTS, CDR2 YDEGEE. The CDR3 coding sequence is TGTGCCAGCAGCAGACGGGACAGACCCTACGAGCAGTACTTC. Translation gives CASSRRDRPYEQYF.

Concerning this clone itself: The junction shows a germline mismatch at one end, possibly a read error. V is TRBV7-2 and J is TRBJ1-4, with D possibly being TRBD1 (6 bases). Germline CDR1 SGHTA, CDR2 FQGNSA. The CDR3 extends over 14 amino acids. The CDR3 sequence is CASSLGAPNEKLFF. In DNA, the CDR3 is TGTGCCAGCAGCTTGGGGGCCCCTAATGAAAAATTGTTTTTT.

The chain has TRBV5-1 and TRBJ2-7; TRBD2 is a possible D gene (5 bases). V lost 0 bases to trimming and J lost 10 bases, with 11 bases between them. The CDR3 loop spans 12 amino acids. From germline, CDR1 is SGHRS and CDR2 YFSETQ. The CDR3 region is CASSLGEGTQYF. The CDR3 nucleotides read TGCGCCAGCAGCTTGGGTGAGGGAACACAGTACTTC.

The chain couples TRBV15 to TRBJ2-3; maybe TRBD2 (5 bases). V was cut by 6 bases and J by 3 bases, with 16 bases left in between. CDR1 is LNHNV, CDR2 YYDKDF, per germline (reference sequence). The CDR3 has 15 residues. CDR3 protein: CATRGAGLRTDTQYF. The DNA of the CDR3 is TGTGCCACCAGGGGAGCCGGGCTTCGGACAGATACGCAGTATTTT.

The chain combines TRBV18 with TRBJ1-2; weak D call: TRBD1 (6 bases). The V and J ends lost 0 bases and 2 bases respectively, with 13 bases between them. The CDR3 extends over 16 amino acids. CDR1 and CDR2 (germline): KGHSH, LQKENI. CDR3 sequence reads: CASSPPGTSKNYGYTF. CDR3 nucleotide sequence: TGTGCCAGCTCACCACCCGGGACATCAAAGAACTATGGCTACACCTTC.

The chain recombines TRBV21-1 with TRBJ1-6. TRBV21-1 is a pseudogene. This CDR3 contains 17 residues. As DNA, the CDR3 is TGTGCCAGCAGCAAAGATACGGGGGACTCCTATAATTCACCCCTCCACTTT. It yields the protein CASSKDTGDSYNSPLHF.

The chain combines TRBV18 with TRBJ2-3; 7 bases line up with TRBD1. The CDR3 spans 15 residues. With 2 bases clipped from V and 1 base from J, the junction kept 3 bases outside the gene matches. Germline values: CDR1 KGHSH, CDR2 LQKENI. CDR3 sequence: CASSPNRGRTDTQYF. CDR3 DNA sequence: TGTGCCAGCTCACCAAACAGGGGACGCACAGATACGCAGTATTTT. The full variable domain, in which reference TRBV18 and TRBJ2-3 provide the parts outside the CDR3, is NAGVMQNPRHLVRRRGQEARLRCSPMKGHSHVYWYRQLPEEGLKFMVYLQKENIIDESGMPKERFSAEFPKEGPSILRIQQVVRGDSAAYFCASSPNRGRTDTQYFGPGTRLTVL.

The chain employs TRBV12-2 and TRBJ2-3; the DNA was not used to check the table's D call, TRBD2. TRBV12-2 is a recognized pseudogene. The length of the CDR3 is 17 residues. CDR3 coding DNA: TGTGCAAGTCGCTTAGGGGTTAGCGGGGGTTGCACAGATACGCAGTATTTT. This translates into CASRLGVSGGCTDTQYF.

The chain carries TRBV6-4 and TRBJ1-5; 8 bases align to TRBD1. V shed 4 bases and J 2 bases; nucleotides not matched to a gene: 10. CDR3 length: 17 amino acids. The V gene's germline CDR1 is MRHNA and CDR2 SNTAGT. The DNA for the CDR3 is TGTGCCAGCAGTGCAGGGGGCAGGTATAGGGGCAATCAGCCCCAGCATTTT. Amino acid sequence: CASSAGGRYRGNQPQHF.

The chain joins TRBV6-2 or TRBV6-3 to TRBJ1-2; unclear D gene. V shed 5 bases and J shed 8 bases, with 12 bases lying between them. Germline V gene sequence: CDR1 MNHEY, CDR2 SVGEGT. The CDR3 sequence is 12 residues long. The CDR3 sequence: CASSRRGGGYTF. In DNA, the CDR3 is TGTGCCAGCAGTCGACGCGGCGGGGGCTACACCTTC.

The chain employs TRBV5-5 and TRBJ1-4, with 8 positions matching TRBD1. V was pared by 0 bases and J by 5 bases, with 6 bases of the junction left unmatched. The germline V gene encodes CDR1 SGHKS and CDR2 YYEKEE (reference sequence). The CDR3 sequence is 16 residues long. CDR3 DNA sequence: TGTGCCAGCAGCTTGGTACCCAGGGGGCGAAATGAAAAACTGTTTTTT. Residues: CASSLVPRGRNEKLFF.

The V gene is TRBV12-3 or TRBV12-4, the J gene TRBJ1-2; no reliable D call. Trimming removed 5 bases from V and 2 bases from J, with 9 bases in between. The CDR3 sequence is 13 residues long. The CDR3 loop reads CASSPTQNYGYTF. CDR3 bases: TGTGCCAGCAGTCCCACCCAGAACTATGGCTACACCTTC.

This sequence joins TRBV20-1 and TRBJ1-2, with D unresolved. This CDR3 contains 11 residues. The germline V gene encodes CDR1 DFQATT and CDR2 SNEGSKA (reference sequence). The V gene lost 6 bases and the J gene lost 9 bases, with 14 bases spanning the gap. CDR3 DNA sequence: TGCAGTGCGCCGGACTTTGCTAGCTACACCTTC. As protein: CSAPDFASYTF.

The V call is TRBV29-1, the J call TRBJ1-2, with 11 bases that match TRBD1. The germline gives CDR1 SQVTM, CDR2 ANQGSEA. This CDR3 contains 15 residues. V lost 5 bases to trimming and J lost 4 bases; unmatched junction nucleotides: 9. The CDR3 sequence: CSVRDSGTGGYGYTF. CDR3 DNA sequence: TGCAGCGTTCGGGATTCCGGGACAGGGGGCTATGGCTACACCTTC.